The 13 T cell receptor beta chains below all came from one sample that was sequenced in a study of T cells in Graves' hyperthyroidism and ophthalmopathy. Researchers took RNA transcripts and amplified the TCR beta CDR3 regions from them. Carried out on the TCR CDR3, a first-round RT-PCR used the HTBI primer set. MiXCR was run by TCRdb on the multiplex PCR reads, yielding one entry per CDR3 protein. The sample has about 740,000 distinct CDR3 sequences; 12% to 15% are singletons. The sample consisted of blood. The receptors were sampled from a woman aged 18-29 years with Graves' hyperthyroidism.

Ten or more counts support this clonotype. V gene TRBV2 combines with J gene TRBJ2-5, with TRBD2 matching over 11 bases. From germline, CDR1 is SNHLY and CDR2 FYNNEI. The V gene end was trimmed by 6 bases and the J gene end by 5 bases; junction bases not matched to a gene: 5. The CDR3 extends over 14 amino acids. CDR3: CASSDTSGSETQYF. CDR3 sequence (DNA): TGTGCCAGCAGCGATACTAGCGGGAGTGAGACCCAGTACTTC.

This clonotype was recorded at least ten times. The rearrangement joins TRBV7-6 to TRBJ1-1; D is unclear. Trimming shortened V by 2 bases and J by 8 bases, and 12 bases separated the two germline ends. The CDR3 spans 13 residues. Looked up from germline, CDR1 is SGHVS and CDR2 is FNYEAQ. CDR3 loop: CASSLNLGREAFF. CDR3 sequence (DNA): TGTGCCAGCAGCTTAAATCTCGGAAGGGAAGCTTTCTTT.

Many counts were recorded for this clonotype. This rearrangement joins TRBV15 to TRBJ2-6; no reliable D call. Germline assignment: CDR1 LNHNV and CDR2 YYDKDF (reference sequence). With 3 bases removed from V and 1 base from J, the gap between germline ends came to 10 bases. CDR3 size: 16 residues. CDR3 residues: CATSSEYASGANVLTF. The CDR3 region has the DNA TGTGCCACCAGCAGCGAGTACGCTTCTGGGGCCAACGTCCTGACTTTC.

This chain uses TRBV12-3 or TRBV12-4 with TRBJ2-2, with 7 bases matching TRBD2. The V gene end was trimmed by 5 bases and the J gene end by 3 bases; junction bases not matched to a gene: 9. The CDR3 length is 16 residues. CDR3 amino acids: CASSQWEGFYTGELFF. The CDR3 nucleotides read TGTGCCAGCAGTCAGTGGGAGGGATTCTACACCGGGGAGCTGTTTTTT.

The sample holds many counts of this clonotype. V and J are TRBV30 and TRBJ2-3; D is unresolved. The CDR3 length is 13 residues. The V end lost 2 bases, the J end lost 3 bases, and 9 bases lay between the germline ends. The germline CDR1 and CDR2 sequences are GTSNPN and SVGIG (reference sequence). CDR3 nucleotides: TGTGCCTGGAGTCTAATGGGGACAGATACGCAGTATTTT. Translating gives CAWSLMGTDTQYF.

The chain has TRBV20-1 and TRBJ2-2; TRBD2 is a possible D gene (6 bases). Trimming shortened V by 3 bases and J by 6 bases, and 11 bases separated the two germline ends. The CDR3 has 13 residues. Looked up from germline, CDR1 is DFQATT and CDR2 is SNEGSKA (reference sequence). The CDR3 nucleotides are TGCAGTGCTAGCGGGAGAGCGGCCGGGGAGCTGTTTTTT. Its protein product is CSASGRAAGELFF.

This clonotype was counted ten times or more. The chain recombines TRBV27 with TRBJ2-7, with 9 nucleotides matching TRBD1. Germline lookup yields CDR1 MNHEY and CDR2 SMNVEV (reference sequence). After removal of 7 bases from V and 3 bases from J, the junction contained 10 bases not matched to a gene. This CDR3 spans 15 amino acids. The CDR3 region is CASTPLGTGIYEQYF. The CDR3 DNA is TGTGCCAGCACACCCCTCGGGACAGGGATCTACGAGCAGTACTTC.

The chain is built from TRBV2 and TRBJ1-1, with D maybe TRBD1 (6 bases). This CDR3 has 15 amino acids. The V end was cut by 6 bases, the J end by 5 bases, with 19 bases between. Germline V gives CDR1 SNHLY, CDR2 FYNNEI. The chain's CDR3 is CASRAIDRSGTEAFF. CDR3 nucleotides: TGTGCCAGCAGGGCGATCGACAGGTCCGGGACTGAAGCTTTCTTT.

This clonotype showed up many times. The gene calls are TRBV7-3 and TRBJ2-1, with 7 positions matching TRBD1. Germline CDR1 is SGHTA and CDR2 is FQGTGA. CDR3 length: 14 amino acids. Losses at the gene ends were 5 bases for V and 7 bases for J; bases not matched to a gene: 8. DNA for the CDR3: TGTGCCAGCAGCCCCCGACAGGGTGGGAATGAGCAGTTCTTC. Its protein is CASSPRQGGNEQFF.

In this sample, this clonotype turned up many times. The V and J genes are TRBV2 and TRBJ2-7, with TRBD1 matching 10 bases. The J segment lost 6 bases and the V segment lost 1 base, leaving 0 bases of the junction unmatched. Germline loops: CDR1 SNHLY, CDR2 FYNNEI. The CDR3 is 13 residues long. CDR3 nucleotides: TGTGCCAGCAGTGAAGGGGACAGGGGCGAGCAGTACTTC. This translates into CASSEGDRGEQYF.

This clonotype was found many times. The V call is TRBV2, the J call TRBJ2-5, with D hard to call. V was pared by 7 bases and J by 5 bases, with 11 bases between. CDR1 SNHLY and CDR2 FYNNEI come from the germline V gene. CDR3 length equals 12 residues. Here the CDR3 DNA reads TGTGCCAGCAAGGGAAGAAGGGAGACCCAGTACTTC. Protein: CASKGRRETQYF.

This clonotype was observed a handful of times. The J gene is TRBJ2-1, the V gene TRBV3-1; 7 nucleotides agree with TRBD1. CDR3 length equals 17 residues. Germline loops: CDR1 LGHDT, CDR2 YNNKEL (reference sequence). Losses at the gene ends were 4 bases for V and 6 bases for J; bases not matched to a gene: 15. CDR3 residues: CASSPLGQVLDSNEQFF. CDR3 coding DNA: TGTGCCAGCAGCCCACTTGGACAGGTTCTGGACAGCAATGAGCAGTTCTTC.

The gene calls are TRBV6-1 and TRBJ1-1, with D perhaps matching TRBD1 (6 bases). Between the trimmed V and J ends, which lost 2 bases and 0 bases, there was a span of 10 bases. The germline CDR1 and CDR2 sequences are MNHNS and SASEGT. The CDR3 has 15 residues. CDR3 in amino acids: CASSEPDSLNTEAFF. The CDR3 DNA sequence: TGTGCCAGCAGTGAACCGGACAGCCTGAACACTGAAGCTTTCTTT.